The T cell receptor (beta chain) described here comes from a study of blood T cell repertoires in COVID-19. Study background: Material from acute and convalescent COVID-19 was sourced from the United States, Italy and Spain.

This table comes from immunoSEQ multiplex PCR, and its TCRdb copy is limited to in-frame clones, with some not included. The sample lists about 350,000 clones, more than 85% occurring once. This CDR3 region has 15 residues. CDR1 SGHTA and CDR2 FQGNSA come from the germline V gene. The junction had 1 base not matched to a gene; V was cut back by 4 bases and J by 0 bases. The V gene is TRBV7-2, the J gene TRBJ2-1, with 9 positions matching TRBD1. The origin of this receptor is a woman aged 25 to 45 who had recovered from COVID-19. Sequenced input: PBMCs or T cells enriched from blood (not recorded which). The CDR3 loop reads CASSSDRGSYNEQFF. In DNA form, the CDR3 reads TGTGCCAGCAGCTCGGACAGGGGCTCCTACAATGAGCAGTTCTTC.